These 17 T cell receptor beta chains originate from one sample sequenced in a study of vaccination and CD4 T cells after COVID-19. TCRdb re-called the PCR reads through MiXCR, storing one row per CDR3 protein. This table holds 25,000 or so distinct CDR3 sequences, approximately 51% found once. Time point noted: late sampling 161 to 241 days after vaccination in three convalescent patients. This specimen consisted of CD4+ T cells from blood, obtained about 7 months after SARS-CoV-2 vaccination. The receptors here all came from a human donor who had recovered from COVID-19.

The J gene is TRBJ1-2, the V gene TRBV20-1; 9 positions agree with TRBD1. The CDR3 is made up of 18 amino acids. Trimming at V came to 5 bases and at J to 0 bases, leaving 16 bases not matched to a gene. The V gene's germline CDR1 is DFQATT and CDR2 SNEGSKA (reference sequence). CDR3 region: CSALHRDRANLANYGYTF. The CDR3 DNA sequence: TGCAGTGCTTTACATCGGGACAGGGCTAATTTAGCTAACTATGGCTACACCTTC.

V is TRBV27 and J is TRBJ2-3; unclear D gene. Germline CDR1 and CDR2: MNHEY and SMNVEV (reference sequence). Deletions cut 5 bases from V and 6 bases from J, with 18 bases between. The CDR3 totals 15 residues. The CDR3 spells CASSPHTSGQDTQYF. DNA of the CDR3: TGTGCCAGCAGTCCACATACCTCCGGGCAGGATACGCAGTATTTT.

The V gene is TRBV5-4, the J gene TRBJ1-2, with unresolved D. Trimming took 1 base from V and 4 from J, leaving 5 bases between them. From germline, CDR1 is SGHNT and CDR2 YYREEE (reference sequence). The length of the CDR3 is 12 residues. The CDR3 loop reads CASSLYSYGYTF. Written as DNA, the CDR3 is TGTGCCAGCAGCTTGTACAGCTATGGCTACACCTTC.

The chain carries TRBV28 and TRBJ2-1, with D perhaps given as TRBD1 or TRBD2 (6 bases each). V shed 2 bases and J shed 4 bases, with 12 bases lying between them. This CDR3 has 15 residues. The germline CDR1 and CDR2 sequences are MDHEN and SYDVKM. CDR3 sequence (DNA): TGTGCCAGCAGTTTAGTCGGAGGGACATACAATGAGCAGTTCTTC. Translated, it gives CASSLVGGTYNEQFF.

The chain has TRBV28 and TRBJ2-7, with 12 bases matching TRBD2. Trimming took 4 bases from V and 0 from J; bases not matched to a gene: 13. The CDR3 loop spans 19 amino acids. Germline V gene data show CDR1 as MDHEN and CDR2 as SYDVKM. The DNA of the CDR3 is TGTGCCAGCAGTTCGGGGACTAGCGGGTCGTACGTCTTCTCCTACGAGCAGTACTTC. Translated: CASSSGTSGSYVFSYEQYF.

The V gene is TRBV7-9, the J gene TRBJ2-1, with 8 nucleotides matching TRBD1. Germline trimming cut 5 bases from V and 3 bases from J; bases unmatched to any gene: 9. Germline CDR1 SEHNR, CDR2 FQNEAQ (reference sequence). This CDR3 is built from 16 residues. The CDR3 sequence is CASSPWRTGNYNEQFF. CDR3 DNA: TGTGCCAGCAGCCCGTGGAGGACAGGGAACTACAATGAGCAGTTCTTC.

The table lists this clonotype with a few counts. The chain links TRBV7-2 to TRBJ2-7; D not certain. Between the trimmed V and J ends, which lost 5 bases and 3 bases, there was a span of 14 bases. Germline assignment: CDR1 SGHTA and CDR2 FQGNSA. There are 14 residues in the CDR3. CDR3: CASSPAFALYEQYF. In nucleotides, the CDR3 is TGTGCCAGCAGCCCCGCGTTCGCCCTCTACGAGCAGTACTTC.

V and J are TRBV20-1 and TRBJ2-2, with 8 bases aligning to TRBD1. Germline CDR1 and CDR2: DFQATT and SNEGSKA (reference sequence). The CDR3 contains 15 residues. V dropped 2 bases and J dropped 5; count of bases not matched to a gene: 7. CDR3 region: CSARKKDRATGELFF. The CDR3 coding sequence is TGCAGTGCTAGAAAGAAGGACAGGGCGACCGGGGAGCTGTTTTTT.

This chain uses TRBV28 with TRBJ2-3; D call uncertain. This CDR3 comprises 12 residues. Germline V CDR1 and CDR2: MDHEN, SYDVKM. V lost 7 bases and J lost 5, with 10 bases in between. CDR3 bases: TGTGCCAGCACCTCCGCCGAAGATACGCAGTATTTT. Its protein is CASTSAEDTQYF.

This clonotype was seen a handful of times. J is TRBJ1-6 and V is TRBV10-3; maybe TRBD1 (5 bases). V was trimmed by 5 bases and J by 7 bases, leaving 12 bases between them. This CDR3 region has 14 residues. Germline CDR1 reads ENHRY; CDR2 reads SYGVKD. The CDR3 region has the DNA TGTGCCATCAGTTACACGGGGCAGAATTCACCCCTCCACTTT. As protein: CAISYTGQNSPLHF.

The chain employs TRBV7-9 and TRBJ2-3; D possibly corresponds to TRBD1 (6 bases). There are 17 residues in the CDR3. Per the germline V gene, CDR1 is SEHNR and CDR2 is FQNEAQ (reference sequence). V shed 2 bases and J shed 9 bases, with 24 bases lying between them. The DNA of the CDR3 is TGTGCCAGCAGCTTATTACATACTAAAGACAGGCCCTACACGCAGTATTTT. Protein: CASSLLHTKDRPYTQYF.

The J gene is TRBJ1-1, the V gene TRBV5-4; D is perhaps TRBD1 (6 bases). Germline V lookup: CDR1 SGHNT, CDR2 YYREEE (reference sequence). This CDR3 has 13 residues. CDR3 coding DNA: TGTGCTGGAGGGGGGGACCCGAACACTGAAGCTTTCTTT. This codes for CAGGGDPNTEAFF.

CDR3 sequence (DNA): TGTGCCAGTAGGCCAACTAGCGGGAGTGGTTACGAGCAGTACTTC. It codes for CASRPTSGSGYEQYF. The chain carries TRBV19 and TRBJ2-7, with TRBD2 identical over 11 bases. Per the germline V gene, CDR1 is LNHDA and CDR2 is SQIVND (reference sequence). The CDR3 consists of 15 residues. After removal of 6 bases from V and 4 bases from J, the junction contained 8 bases not matched to a gene.

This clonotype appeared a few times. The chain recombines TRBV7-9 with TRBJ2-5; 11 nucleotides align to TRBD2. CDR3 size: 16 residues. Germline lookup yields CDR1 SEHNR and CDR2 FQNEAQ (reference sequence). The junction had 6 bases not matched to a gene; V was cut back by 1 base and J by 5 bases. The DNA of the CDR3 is TGTGCCAGCAGCTTAGTAGCGGGAGGGCCATTTGAGACCCAGTACTTC. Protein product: CASSLVAGGPFETQYF.

Here the CDR3 DNA reads TGTGCCAGCAGCTTGGTGACAGGGCCGGCCACAGATACGCAGTATTTT. Translation gives CASSLVTGPATDTQYF. This chain connects TRBV7-8 to TRBJ2-3, with 7 bases identical to TRBD1. J lost 2 bases, V lost 3 bases, and 8 bases had no gene match. CDR3 length: 16 amino acids. Germline values: CDR1 SGHVS, CDR2 FQNEAQ. Full variable domain (remainder filled in from reference TRBV7-8 and TRBJ2-3): GAGVSQSPRYKVAKRGQDVALRCDPISGHVSLFWYQQALGQGPEFLTYFQNEAQLDKSGLPSDRFFAERPEGSVSTLKIQRTQQEDSAVYLCASSLVTGPATDTQYFGPGTRLTVL.

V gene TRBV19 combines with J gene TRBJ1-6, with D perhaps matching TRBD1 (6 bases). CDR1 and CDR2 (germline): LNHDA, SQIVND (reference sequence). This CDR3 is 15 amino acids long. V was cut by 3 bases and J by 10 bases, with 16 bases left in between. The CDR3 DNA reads TGTGCCAGTAGTATTGGTAACAGGGTGCGGTCACCCCTCCACTTT. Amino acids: CASSIGNRVRSPLHF.

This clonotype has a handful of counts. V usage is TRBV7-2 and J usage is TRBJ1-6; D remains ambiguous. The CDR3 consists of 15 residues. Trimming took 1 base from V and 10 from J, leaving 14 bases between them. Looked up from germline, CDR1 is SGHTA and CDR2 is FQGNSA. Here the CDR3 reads CASSLVGNADSPLHF. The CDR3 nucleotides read TGTGCCAGCAGCTTAGTGGGAAACGCCGACTCACCCCTCCACTTT. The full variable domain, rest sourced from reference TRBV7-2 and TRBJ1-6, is GAGVSQSPSNKVTEKGKDVELRCDPISGHTALYWYRQSLGQGLEFLIYFQGNSAPDKSGLPSDRFSAERTGGSVSTLTIQRTQQEDSAVYLCASSLVGNADSPLHFGNGTRLTVT.